The 2 T cell receptor beta chains below were found in one sample sequenced in a study of T cell responses to AZD1222 COVID-19 vaccine. The table came from immunoSEQ multiplex PCR; TCRdb's copy has only in-frame clones and leaves some out. Here the sample spans under 70,000 clones, around three quarters being singletons. The material sequenced was peripheral blood, taken on day 0 of AZD1222 vaccination. The receptor set was obtained from an adult in good health.

V gene TRBV3-1 (or the pseudogene TRBV3-2) combines with J gene TRBJ2-3; the D is unclear. The CDR3 is 14 amino acids. Trimming pared 4 bases from V and 1 base from J, leaving 9 bases between. Per the germline V gene, CDR1 is LGHDT and CDR2 is YNNKEL (reference sequence). For the CDR3, the DNA is TGTGCCAGCAGCCTCAGGACCGGCACAGATACGCAGTATTTT. Translating it yields CASSLRTGTDTQYF.

This clone was seen a few times. The chain recombines TRBV3-1 (or the pseudogene TRBV3-2) with TRBJ1-5; D is possibly TRBD1 (5 bases). The CDR3 loop spans 15 amino acids. Trimming took off 4 bases at V and 5 bases at J, with 15 bases between the two ends. From germline, CDR1 is LGHDT and CDR2 YNNKEL (reference sequence). CDR3 coding DNA: TGTGCCAGCAGCCGCTCGACAGACACTTATCAGCCCCAGCATTTT. It codes for CASSRSTDTYQPQHF.